The 5 T cell receptor beta chains reported below all come from one sample, sequenced in a study of regulatory T cells in long-lasting Graves disease. Arm-PCR of CDR3 regions with iRepertoire HTBI primers generated TCR beta libraries. TCRdb passed the multiplex PCR reads through MiXCR, listing each CDR3 protein once. The table has 400,000 to 500,000 distinct CDR3 sequences, roughly 15% seen once. As for time point: newly diagnosed GD, antithyroid drugs for less than 3 months. PBMCs were the source of the RNA used for TCR sequencing. The same data also contributed to another study, on T cells in Graves' hyperthyroidism and ophthalmopathy.

The source material was peripheral blood mononuclear cells (PBMCs), sampled at new diagnosis, from a patient treated with antithyroid drugs. These receptor sequences come from a woman aged 45-65 years with Graves disease.

This clonotype appeared many times. The genes are TRBV28 and TRBJ2-1; D uncertain. V lost 9 bases to trimming and J lost 5 bases, with 5 bases between them. The CDR3 has 10 amino acids. Germline assignment: CDR1 MDHEN and CDR2 SYDVKM. The CDR3 DNA follows: TGTGCCAGTTCAGACAATGAGCAGTTCTTC. It codes for CASSDNEQFF.

This chain uses TRBV28 with TRBJ2-7; D possibly uses TRBD1 or TRBD2 (6 bases each). Germline loops: CDR1 MDHEN, CDR2 SYDVKM. This CDR3 has 14 residues. The V end was cut by 1 base, the J end by 5 bases, with 12 bases between. CDR3 sequence: CASSLYTGRNEQYF. CDR3 DNA: TGTGCCAGCAGTTTATACACAGGGAGGAACGAGCAGTACTTC.

The genes are TRBV19 and TRBJ1-1; a weak D match, TRBD1 (6 bases). The CDR3 contains 13 residues. Trimming stripped 6 bases from V and 3 bases from J, with 11 bases between. Looked up from germline, CDR1 is LNHDA and CDR2 is SQIVND (reference sequence). The CDR3: CASRLTGYTEAFF. CDR3 sequence (DNA): TGTGCCAGTAGACTGACAGGTTACACTGAAGCTTTCTTT.

Only a few counts were recorded for this clonotype. The chain combines TRBV11-2 with TRBJ1-1; D remains ambiguous. Looked up from germline, CDR1 is SGHAT and CDR2 is FQNNGV. This CDR3 region has 22 residues. V lost 0 bases, J lost 4 bases, and 33 bases lay in between. CDR3 amino acids: CASSLDMIVSFRAEKGSTEAFF. CDR3 coding DNA: TGTGCCAGCAGCTTAGATATGATAGTATCATTTCGGGCAGAAAAAGGGAGCACTGAAGCTTTCTTT.

The genes are TRBV7-9 and TRBJ1-4, with TRBD1 as a possible D gene (6 bases). CDR1 and CDR2 from the germline V gene are SEHNR and FQNEAQ (reference sequence). The CDR3 spans 13 residues. V lost 5 bases and J lost 13, with 17 bases in between. In DNA form, the CDR3 reads TGTGCCAGCAGCCCAGAGGACAGCACAAGACTGTTTTTT. It encodes CASSPEDSTRLFF. The complete variable domain, with remaining parts taken from reference TRBV7-9 and TRBJ1-4, reads DTGVSQNPRHKITKRGQNVTFRCDPISEHNRLYWYRQTLGQGPEFLTYFQNEAQLEKSRLLSDRFSAERPKGSFSTLEIQRTEQGDSAMYLCASSPEDSTRLFFGSGTQLSVL.